This T cell receptor beta chain was identified in a study of beta chain features in type 1 diabetes. The overall study: Age, gender and cell yields were alike across patients and healthy donors.

Broader study findings: TCRB CDR3 length was moderately but significantly reduced in all four CD4+ subsets of Type 1 diabetes patients.

Remarks on this clone: Its target is not known.

V shed 0 bases and J shed 1 base, with 6 bases lying between them. The CDR3 covers 14 residues. Germline V lookup: CDR1 MNHEY, CDR2 SMNVEV (reference sequence). The authors took one heparinised blood draw, averaging about 120 mL, from each donor. Sequenced material consisted of expressed TCRB transcripts (all of the isolated RNA was reverse transcribed). The protocol was immunoSEQ multiplex PCR, while the TCRdb copy is restricted to in-frame clones and leaves out a portion. The profile shows almost 350,000 clones, roughly 9% of them singletons. The specimen was central memory CD4+ T cells from blood. The TCR sequence derives from a man aged 30 to 39 with type 1 diabetes. The gene calls are TRBV27 and TRBJ1-1; possible D gene TRBD1, 5 bases. This CDR3 reads CASSLSGGNTEAFF. CDR3 DNA: TGTGCCAGCAGTTTATCTGGGGGGAACACTGAAGCTTTCTTT.